This passage covers 6 T cell receptor beta chains from one sample sequenced in a study of response to subunit inactivated influenza vaccine. TCRdb analysed the RT-PCR reads with MiXCR anew, one entry per CDR3 protein. Of more than 700,000 distinct CDR3 sequences in the sample, around 21% were seen once. The sequencing here drew on PBMCs from blood, taken more than 4 days after vaccination. The receptors come from a man aged 45 to 65 who received an inactivated influenza vaccine.

CDR3: CATSRGRGLQETQYF. The CDR3 nucleotides read TGTGCCACGTCCCGGGGCAGGGGGTTGCAGGAGACCCAGTACTTC. This chain uses TRBV25-1 with TRBJ2-5; 7 bases are shared with TRBD1. The CDR3 length is 15 residues. Per the germline V gene, CDR1 is MGHDK and CDR2 is SYGVNS. The ends lost 10 bases at V and 5 bases at J; junction bases unmatched: 16. The whole variable domain, remainder taken from reference TRBV25-1 and TRBJ2-5, is EADIYQTPRYLVIGTGKKITLECSQTMGHDKMYWYQQDPGMELHLIHYSYGVNSTEKGDLSSESTVSRIRTEHFPLTLESARPSHTSQYLCATSRGRGLQETQYFGPGTRLLVL.

The chain has TRBV2 and TRBJ2-1, with TRBD2 identical over 12 bases. V shed 6 bases, J shed 5 bases, and the junction held 5 bases outside the gene matches. Germline CDR1 is SNHLY and CDR2 is FYNNEI. The CDR3 is made up of 15 amino acids. The CDR3 DNA reads as TGTGCCAGCAGCGCGACTAGCGGGGGCCACAATGAGCAGTTCTTC. Translated: CASSATSGGHNEQFF. Variable domain in full (rest from reference TRBV2 and TRBJ2-1): EPEVTQTPSHQVTQMGQEVILRCVPISNHLYFYWYRQILGQKVEFLVSFYNNEISEKSEIFDDQFSVERPDGSNFTLKIRSTKLEDSAMYFCASSATSGGHNEQFFGPGTRLTVL.

The rearrangement links TRBV20-1 to TRBJ2-7, with TRBD1 matching 7 bases. Trimming removed 7 bases from V and 3 bases from J; junction bases left unmatched: 6. This CDR3 has 12 residues. Germline lookup yields CDR1 DFQATT and CDR2 SNEGSKA (reference sequence). The CDR3 region is CSVDRASYEQYF. In DNA, the CDR3 is TGCAGTGTTGACAGGGCCAGCTACGAGCAGTACTTC.

The V call is TRBV12-3 or TRBV12-4, the J call TRBJ2-7, with D possibly matching TRBD1 (6 bases). V was clipped by 4 bases and J by 0 bases, with 13 bases between them. The CDR3 totals 15 residues. The CDR3 region has the DNA TGTGCCAGCAGTTCCTCCGCGACAGGCTCCTACGAGCAGTACTTC. As protein: CASSSSATGSYEQYF.

The table lists this clonotype with a few counts. V gene TRBV5-5 combines with J gene TRBJ1-1; D not certain. Trimming removed 2 bases from V and 3 bases from J, with 8 bases in between. Germline values: CDR1 SGHKS, CDR2 YYEKEE (reference sequence). The CDR3 has 13 residues. The CDR3 reads CASSFSGDTEAFF. CDR3 bases: TGTGCCAGCAGCTTCTCCGGGGACACTGAAGCTTTCTTT.

V and J are TRBV30 and TRBJ2-3; D perhaps matches TRBD1 (6 bases). The CDR3 consists of 13 residues. The V end was cut by 2 bases, the J end by 4 bases, with 10 bases between. Germline CDR1 and CDR2: GTSNPN and SVGIG (reference sequence). This chain's CDR3 is CAWSHRAPDTQYF. The CDR3 DNA follows: TGTGCCTGGAGTCACAGGGCACCAGATACGCAGTATTTT.